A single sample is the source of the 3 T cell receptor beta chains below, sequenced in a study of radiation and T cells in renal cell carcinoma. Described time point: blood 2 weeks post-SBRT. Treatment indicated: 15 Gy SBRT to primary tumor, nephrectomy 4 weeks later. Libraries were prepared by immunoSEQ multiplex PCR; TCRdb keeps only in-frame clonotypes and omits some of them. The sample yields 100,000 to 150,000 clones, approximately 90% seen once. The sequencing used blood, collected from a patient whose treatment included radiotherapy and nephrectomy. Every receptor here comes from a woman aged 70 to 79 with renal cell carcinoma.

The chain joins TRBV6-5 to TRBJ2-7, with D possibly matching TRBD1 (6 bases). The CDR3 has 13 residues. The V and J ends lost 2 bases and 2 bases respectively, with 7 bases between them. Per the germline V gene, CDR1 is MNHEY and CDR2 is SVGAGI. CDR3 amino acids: CASSYRQAYEQYF. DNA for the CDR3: TGTGCCAGCAGTTACCGACAGGCCTACGAGCAGTACTTC.

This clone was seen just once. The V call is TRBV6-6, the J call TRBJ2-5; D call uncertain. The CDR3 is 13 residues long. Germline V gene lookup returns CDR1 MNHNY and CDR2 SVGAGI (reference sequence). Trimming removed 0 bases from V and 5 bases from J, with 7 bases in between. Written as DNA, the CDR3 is TGTGCCAGCAGTTACTCAAGCAAGGAGACCCAGTACTTC. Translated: CASSYSSKETQYF.

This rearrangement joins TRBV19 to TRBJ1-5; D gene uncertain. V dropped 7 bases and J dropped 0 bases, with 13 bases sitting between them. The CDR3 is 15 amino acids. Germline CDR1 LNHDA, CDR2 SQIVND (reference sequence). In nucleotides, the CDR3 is TGTGCCAGTAACCCGGGCGGTTATAGCAATCAGCCCCAGCATTTT. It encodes CASNPGGYSNQPQHF.